Presented here are 14 T cell receptor beta chains from one specimen sequenced in a study of CD8+CD57+ T cells in acquired aplastic anemia. It was genomic DNA that served as the template for profiling TCR beta VDJ and CDR3. TCRdb recomputed calls from the reads with MiXCR, one row per CDR3 protein. The data contain approximately 190,000 distinct CDR3 sequences, over 60% of them singletons. Sequences were obtained from sorted CD4+, CD8+, or CD8+CD57+ T cells (not recorded which) from PBMCs. The receptors shown here come from a human donor with severe aplastic anemia or a healthy control (not recorded which).

This clonotype was detected many times. The J gene is TRBJ2-7, the V gene TRBV20-1; TRBD2 aligns across 7 bases. Germline V gene lookup returns CDR1 DFQATT and CDR2 SNEGSKA (reference sequence). This CDR3 spans 15 amino acids. V was pared by 0 bases and J by 4 bases, with 9 bases of the junction left unmatched. The CDR3 sequence is CSARDLRGLDYEQYF. The CDR3 bases are TGCAGTGCTAGAGATTTGCGGGGGTTAGATTACGAGCAGTACTTC.

Ten or more counts support this clonotype. The V call is TRBV27, the J call TRBJ1-1, with D perhaps matching TRBD1 (5 bases). Germline CDR1 MNHEY, CDR2 SMNVEV (reference sequence). This CDR3 has 15 amino acids. The ends were cut back, 4 bases at V and 0 bases at J, with 12 bases in the middle. CDR3 in DNA: TGTGCCAGCAGTTCGCGACAGACGTTGAACACTGAAGCTTTCTTT. Its translation: CASSSRQTLNTEAFF.

The V gene is TRBV19, the J gene TRBJ2-7, with a weak D call TRBD1 (6 bases). Trimming left V 4 bases short and J 4 bases short, with 17 bases between. The germline gives CDR1 LNHDA, CDR2 SQIVND (reference sequence). The CDR3 has 15 residues. The CDR3 region has the DNA TGTGCCAGTAGTACCGGGACATTCGGTCGGTACGAGCAGTACTTC. Its protein product is CASSTGTFGRYEQYF. The variable domain in full, with the rest retrieved from reference TRBV19 and TRBJ2-7, is DGGITQSPKYLFRKEGQNVTLSCEQNLNHDAMYWYRQDPGQGLRLIYYSQIVNDFQKGDIAEGYSVSREKKESFPLTVTSAQKNPTAFYLCASSTGTFGRYEQYFGPGTRLTVT.

The J gene is TRBJ1-3, the V gene TRBV10-3; tentatively, D is TRBD1 (6 bases). This CDR3 region has 18 residues. Trimming removed 11 bases from V and 0 bases from J, with 26 bases in between. Germline loops: CDR1 ENHRY, CDR2 SYGVKD. CDR3 loop: CAGRSETGLQDSGNTIYF. The DNA for the CDR3 is TGTGCCGGACGGTCGGAGACAGGCCTTCAAGACTCTGGAAACACCATATATTTT.

This clonotype occurred a few times. The chain combines TRBV5-1 with TRBJ2-7; TRBD2 is a possible D gene (6 bases). With 5 bases removed from V and 3 bases from J, the gap between germline ends came to 18 bases. This CDR3 contains 15 residues. Germline CDR1 and CDR2: SGHRS and YFSETQ. The CDR3 loop reads CASSSGTARLYEQYF. The CDR3 DNA reads TGCGCCAGCAGTTCGGGGACTGCGAGGCTCTACGAGCAGTACTTC. Looking up the rest from reference TRBV5-1 and TRBJ2-7 gives the full variable domain: KAGVTQTPRYLIKTRGQQVTLSCSPISGHRSVSWYQQTPGQGLQFLFEYFSETQRNKGNFPGRFSGRQFSNSRSEMNVSTLELGDSALYLCASSSGTARLYEQYFGPGTRLTVT.

The V gene is TRBV20-1, the J gene TRBJ2-1; no clear D gene. The closer fit of TRBJ2-7 to the DNA end suggests the J call may be wrong. Germline CDR1 is DFQATT and CDR2 is SNEGSKA (reference sequence). CDR3 length: 14 amino acids. CDR3 in DNA: TGCAGTGCTAGAGAAATTAGCTCCTACAACGAGCAGTACTTC. Translating gives CSAREISSYNEQYF.

Here the CDR3 DNA reads TGTGCCAGCAGCTTCGCCACGACTAGCGGAGAGCTGTTTTTT. Amino acid sequence: CASSFATTSGELFF. The chain has TRBV7-9 and TRBJ2-2; 9 bases align to TRBD2. Germline-derived CDR1 and CDR2 are SEHNR and FQNEAQ (reference sequence). The CDR3 has 14 residues. Losses at the gene ends were 3 bases for V and 11 bases for J; bases not matched to a gene: 7.

At least ten counts were recorded for this clonotype. The V and J genes are TRBV11-3 and TRBJ2-2; weak D call: TRBD1 (6 bases). The germline V gene encodes CDR1 SGHNT and CDR2 YENEEA. Trimming removed 0 bases at V and 4 bases at J, with 12 bases between. This CDR3 has 16 amino acids. The CDR3 loop is CASSLDEGGFTGELFF. The DNA of the CDR3 is TGTGCCAGCAGCTTAGACGAAGGGGGATTCACCGGGGAGCTGTTTTTT. Full variable domain (missing parts from reference TRBV11-3 and TRBJ2-2): EAGVVQSPRYKIIEKKQPVAFWCNPISGHNTLYWYLQNLGQGPELLIRYENEEAVDDSQLPKDRFSAERLKGVDSTLKIQPAELGDSAVYLCASSLDEGGFTGELFFGEGSRLTVL.

The V call is TRBV7-9, the J call TRBJ2-1; no clear D. V lost 0 bases to trimming and J lost 0 bases, with 6 bases between them. The CDR3 consists of 15 residues. CDR1 is SEHNR, CDR2 FQNEAQ, per germline (reference sequence). For the CDR3, the DNA is TGTGCCAGCAGCTTAGCGGGTAGCTCCTACAATGAGCAGTTCTTC. The encoded protein is CASSLAGSSYNEQFF.

Only one count was recorded for this clonotype. The gene calls are TRBV19 and TRBJ1-1; unclear D gene. Germline V gives CDR1 LNHDA, CDR2 SQIVND (reference sequence). This CDR3 has 15 amino acids. The V and J ends lost 3 bases and 0 bases respectively, with 11 bases between them. In nucleotides, the CDR3 is TGTGCCAGTAGTATGGGTCATTCCATGAACACTGAAGCTTTCTTT. Amino acids: CASSMGHSMNTEAFF.

The chain recombines TRBV7-3 with TRBJ2-1; D is ambiguous. This CDR3 has 15 residues. Germline CDR1 reads SGHTA; CDR2 reads FQGTGA. V was trimmed by 2 bases and J by 2 bases, leaving 10 bases between them. CDR3 sequence: CASSLVAAAYNEQFF. The CDR3 region has the DNA TGTGCCAGCAGCTTAGTGGCCGCAGCCTACAATGAGCAGTTCTTC.

The V call is TRBV7-9, the J call TRBJ1-2; TRBD1 matches 9 bases. This CDR3 is built from 15 residues. The J segment lost 3 bases and the V segment lost 5 bases, leaving 7 bases of the junction unmatched. The germline gives CDR1 SEHNR, CDR2 FQNEAQ (reference sequence). The CDR3 sequence: CASSHLGQGHYGYTF. CDR3 in DNA: TGTGCCAGCAGCCATTTGGGACAGGGACACTATGGCTACACCTTC.

This clonotype occurred many times. J is TRBJ2-7 and V is TRBV9, with D uncertain. CDR3 length: 14 amino acids. V was clipped by 0 bases and J by 0 bases, with 7 bases between them. Looked up from germline, CDR1 is SGDLS and CDR2 is YYNGEE. CDR3 sequence reads: CASSVDSFSYEQYF. As DNA, the CDR3 is TGTGCCAGCAGCGTAGACTCCTTCTCCTACGAGCAGTACTTC.

This clonotype was recorded once. V is TRBV20-1 and J is TRBJ1-1, with unresolved D. Germline CDR1 reads DFQATT; CDR2 reads SNEGSKA (reference sequence). The CDR3 loop spans 14 amino acids. V lost 5 bases to trimming and J lost 0 bases, with 13 bases between them. The CDR3: CSALLGSMNTEAFF. The CDR3 bases are TGCAGTGCTTTACTGGGGTCTATGAACACTGAAGCTTTCTTT.